This T cell receptor beta chain appears in the sequencing data of a study of blood T cells in healthy people across ages. Study findings and constraints: A conclusive naive versus antigen-experienced comparison was prevented by the unsorted PBMCs.

A J-beta primer mix and a sample-barcoded 5' primer were used in a second PCR of roughly 6 to 11 cycles. Each CDR3 protein is one row after TCRdb ran MiXCR on the 5' RACE reads. The sample includes 540,000 or so distinct CDR3 sequences, 20% to 30% of them seen just once. This clonotype was detected ten times or more. Its antigen remains unidentified. V lost 5 bases and J lost 0; bases outside the gene matches: 6. The CDR3 spans 17 residues. These data are also associated with another study on T cells of mothers and their children. That study adds: Related mother-child pairs showed slightly higher but non-significant overlap than unrelated pairs.

Sequenced sample: blood. The V and J genes are TRBV12-3 or TRBV12-4 and TRBJ2-6; 8 nucleotides line up with TRBD1. This clonotype was obtained from a boy aged 10-17 years in good health. The CDR3 sequence is CASSADRESSGANVLTF. The CDR3 nucleotides read TGTGCCAGCAGTGCGGACAGGGAGAGCTCTGGGGCCAACGTCCTGACTTTC.